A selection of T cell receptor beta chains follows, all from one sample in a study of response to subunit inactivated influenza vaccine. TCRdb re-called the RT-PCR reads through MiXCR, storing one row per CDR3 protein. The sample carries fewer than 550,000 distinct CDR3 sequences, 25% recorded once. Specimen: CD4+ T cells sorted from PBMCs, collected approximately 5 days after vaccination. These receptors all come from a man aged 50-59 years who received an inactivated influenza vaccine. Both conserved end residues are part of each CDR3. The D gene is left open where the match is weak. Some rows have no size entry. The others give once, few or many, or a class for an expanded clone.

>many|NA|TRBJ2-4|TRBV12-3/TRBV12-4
TGTGCCAGCAGTTTAGGGATCCACACCAAAAACATTCAGTACTTC
CASSLGIHTKNIQYF
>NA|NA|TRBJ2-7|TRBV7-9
TGTGCCAGCAGCTTAGCGGGCAGGCCCTCCGACGAGCAGTACTTC
CASSLAGRPSDEQYF
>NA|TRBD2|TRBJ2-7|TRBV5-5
TGTGCCAGCAGCCCGACGGCTAGCGGGCTTAACTACGAGCAGTACTTC
CASSPTASGLNYEQYF
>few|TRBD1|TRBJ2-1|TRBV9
TGTGCCAGCAGCGTTAGACAGGGACAATACAATGAGCAGTTCTTC
CASSVRQGQYNEQFF
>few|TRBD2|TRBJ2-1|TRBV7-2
TGTGCCAGCAGCCAGGGCGGGAGGGCCCGTCAGTTCTTC
CASSQGGRARQFF
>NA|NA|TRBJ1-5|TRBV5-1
TGCGCCAGCAGCTTGGCCTGTCAGAGCAATCAGCCCCAGCATTTT
CASSLACQSNQPQHF
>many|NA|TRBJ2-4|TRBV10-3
TGTGCCATCAGTGAGTCGGGCGGAGATCAGTACTTC
CAISESGGDQYF
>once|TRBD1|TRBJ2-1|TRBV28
TGTGCCAGCTTATGGACAGGGGAAAATTACAATGAGCAGTTCTTC
CASLWTGENYNEQFF
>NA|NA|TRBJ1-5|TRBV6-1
TGTGCCAGTTCAGGAGGAGTCGGCAATCAGCCCCAGCATTTT
CASSGGVGNQPQHF
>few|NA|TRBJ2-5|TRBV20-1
TGCAGTGCTCAGCGACAGGAAAGGCAAGAGACCCAGTACTTC
CSAQRQERQETQYF
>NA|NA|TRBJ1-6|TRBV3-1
TGTGCCAGCAGCCAGGGGACGGATAATTCACCCCTCCACTTT
CASSQGTDNSPLHF
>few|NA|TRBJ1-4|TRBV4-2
TGTGCCAGCAGCCAGGCGGGGACGGGGGAAAAACTGTTTTTT
CASSQAGTGEKLFF
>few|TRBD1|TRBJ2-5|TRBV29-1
TGCAGCGTCGGGACAGGGGGCGTCGAGACCCAGTACTTC
CSVGTGGVETQYF
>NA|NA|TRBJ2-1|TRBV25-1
TGTGCCAGCAAAAGGTGGGGAGGCTCCTACAATGAGCAGTTCTTC
CASKRWGGSYNEQFF
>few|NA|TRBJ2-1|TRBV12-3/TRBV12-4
TGTGCCAGCAGTATCGCCGGGACCCAAGCTCGTGAGCAGTTCTTC
CASSIAGTQAREQFF
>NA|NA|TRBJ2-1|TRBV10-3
TGTGCCATCAGTGGGACCCGGGGGGCCACCTACAATGAGCAGTTCTTC
CAISGTRGATYNEQFF
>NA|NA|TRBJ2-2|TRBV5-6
TGTGCCAGCAGCTTTCGTATCCAGAAGGGGACCGGGGAGCTGTTTTTT
CASSFRIQKGTGELFF